These T cell receptor beta chains were read from a single sample in a study of cytomegalovirus exposure and HLA in healthy donors. Clones were read by immunoSEQ multiplex PCR, and TCRdb kept only the in-frame ones, dropping some. The sample shows about 190,000 clones, roughly four fifths of them seen only once. The sequencing sample was made of PBMCs. The origin of the receptors is a woman aged 25-40 years in good health and CMV-seropositive. CDR3s leave out the opening cysteine and the closing phenylalanine or tryptophan.

J: TRBJ1-6
V: TRBV4-3
CDR3: ASSQAGQVTPLH

J: TRBJ2-5
V: TRBV6-1
CDR3: ASSEAGLAWETQY

J: TRBJ2-7
V: TRBV25-1
CDR3: ASSDRAGGIYEQY

J: TRBJ1-1
V: TRBV18
CDR3: ASSPTQGPIEAF

J: TRBJ2-7
V: TRBV6-5
CDR3: VVAERQGPYEQY

J: TRBJ2-3
V: TRBV5-1
CDR3: ASSSGTSGTDTQY

J: TRBJ2-7
V: TRBV10-3
CDR3: AIRQPRTGSYEQY

J: TRBJ1-3
V: TRBV11-2
CDR3: ASSLVLQGGDTIY

J: TRBJ2-3
V: TRBV7-6
CDR3: ASSSRQPTTDTQY

J: TRBJ1-4
V: TRBV6-5
CDR3: ASREVTTNEKLF

J: TRBJ2-3
V: TRBV6-6
CDR3: ASSPPTYRSTDTRY

J: TRBJ1-2
V: TRBV27
CDR3: ASSLSGSYGYT

J: TRBJ1-2
V: TRBV25-1
CDR3: ASRNWWEGGVNYGYT

J: TRBJ1-1
V: TRBV28
CDR3: ASRKGAGLGAF